This T cell receptor beta chain was documented in a study of control samples from healthy donors and cancer patients. The data were produced by immunoSEQ multiplex PCR, yet TCRdb's version contains in-frame clones alone and is incomplete. This sample has 130,000 to 150,000 clones, with roughly 92% found just once. The TCR sequence derives from a man aged 25-45 years in good health. The sequenced material came from blood.

The CDR3 DNA sequence: TGTGCCAGCAGTGATTTATTGTGGACAGGGAGGGAATACGAGCAGTACTTC. Its translation: CASSDLLWTGREYEQYF. The chain carries TRBV6-1 and TRBJ2-7; tentatively, D is TRBD1 (8 bases). Germline assignment: CDR1 MNHNS and CDR2 SASEGT. Trimming stripped 3 bases from V and 4 bases from J, with 22 bases between. The CDR3 spans 17 residues.